What follows are 32 T cell receptor beta chains derived from one specimen sequenced in a study of memory B cells and T cells in multiple sclerosis. Separate sequencing covered autoproliferating (CFSE-dim) and non-proliferating (CFSE-high) T cells from stimulus-free culture. Pooled replicate wells came from around 50 million CFSE-labeled PBMCs cultured about seven days without stimulus. Assay used: immunoSEQ multiplex PCR; TCRdb lists only in-frame clones, some missing. Among 11,000 or so clones listed, 84% were seen once. These receptors have no known antigen. What was sequenced was PBMCs from blood kept in culture. These receptors were collected from a human donor with multiple sclerosis.

CDR3 loop: CASSPRQGSSYEQYF. The CDR3 DNA reads as TGTGCCAGCAGCCCTAGACAGGGGTCCTCCTACGAGCAGTACTTC. The chain is built from TRBV7-9 and TRBJ2-7; 8 bases agree with TRBD1. This CDR3 comprises 15 residues. The germline gives CDR1 SEHNR, CDR2 FQNEAQ (reference sequence). The junction had 6 bases not matched to a gene; V was cut back by 5 bases and J by 0 bases.

This clone was observed a handful of times. The chain recombines TRBV19 with TRBJ1-2, with 7 bases that match TRBD1. Trimming took 6 bases from V and 1 from J; bases not matched to a gene: 2. The CDR3 runs 13 residues. The germline V gene has CDR1 LNHDA and CDR2 SQIVND (reference sequence). CDR3 DNA sequence: TGTGCCAGTAGGCGACAGGGTAACTATGGCTACACCTTC. Encoded protein: CASRRQGNYGYTF.

The chain combines TRBV4-1 with TRBJ2-3, with 11 bases fitting TRBD2. The V gene end was trimmed by 5 bases and the J gene end by 4 bases; junction bases not matched to a gene: 5. The CDR3 is 15 residues long. In germline, CDR1 is MGHRA, CDR2 YSYEKL. Here the CDR3 DNA reads TGCGCCAGCAGCGCGGGACTAGCGGCCTCAGATACGCAGTATTTT. As protein: CASSAGLAASDTQYF.

The CDR3 reads CASSDPGYNEQFF. CDR3 in DNA: TGCGCCAGCAGCGATCCAGGTTACAATGAGCAGTTCTTC. The rearrangement joins TRBV5-1 to TRBJ2-1; no clear D gene. The ends were cut back, 4 bases at V and 4 bases at J, with 9 bases in the middle. In germline, CDR1 is SGHRS, CDR2 YFSETQ. CDR3 length: 13 amino acids.

This clone was detected a few times. The rearrangement uses TRBV7-6 and TRBJ1-3; the match to TRBD1 covers 8 bases. V was clipped by 5 bases and J by 8 bases; unmatched bases: 5. The CDR3 length is 13 residues. Germline CDR1 is SGHVS and CDR2 is FNYEAQ. CDR3 sequence: CASSQGQADTIYF. The DNA for the CDR3 is TGTGCCAGCAGCCAGGGACAGGCAGACACCATATATTTT.

This clone was picked up one time. Other DNA sequences within the sample encode an identical CDR3. J is TRBJ2-7 and V is TRBV19; TRBD1 matches 7 bases. With 5 bases clipped from V and 2 bases from J, the junction kept 9 bases outside the gene matches. Germline CDR1 reads LNHDA; CDR2 reads SQIVND (reference sequence). The CDR3 sequence is 15 residues long. The CDR3 here is CASSPNRGATYEQYF. For the CDR3, the DNA is TGTGCCAGTAGTCCAAACAGGGGTGCGACCTACGAGCAGTACTTC.

The chain has TRBV18 and TRBJ1-2, with 7 nucleotides matching TRBD1. The CDR3 has 15 residues. Germline V CDR1 and CDR2: KGHSH, LQKENI. J gave up 0 bases and V 2 bases, and 3 bases lay outside the gene matches. The CDR3 DNA follows: TGTGCCAGCTCACCAGAAAGGGGGCCTAACTATGGCTACACCTTC. Translation: CASSPERGPNYGYTF. Combining the CDR3 with reference TRBV18 and TRBJ1-2 gives the whole variable domain NAGVMQNPRHLVRRRGQEARLRCSPMKGHSHVYWYRQLPEEGLKFMVYLQKENIIDESGMPKERFSAEFPKEGPSILRIQQVVRGDSAAYFCASSPERGPNYGYTFGSGTRLTVV.

The count of this clone is one. V and J are TRBV19 and TRBJ2-2; D gene ambiguous. The V end lost 4 bases, the J end lost 0 bases, and 12 bases lay between the germline ends. The CDR3 has 16 amino acids. CDR1 and CDR2 (germline): LNHDA, SQIVND (reference sequence). The CDR3 DNA sequence: TGTGCCAGTAGTACCTACAGAACCGCGAACACCGGGGAGCTGTTTTTT. It encodes CASSTYRTANTGELFF. Variable domain in full (rest from reference TRBV19 and TRBJ2-2): DGGITQSPKYLFRKEGQNVTLSCEQNLNHDAMYWYRQDPGQGLRLIYYSQIVNDFQKGDIAEGYSVSREKKESFPLTVTSAQKNPTAFYLCASSTYRTANTGELFFGEGSRLTVL.

This clone has only one observation. The chain links TRBV4-2 to TRBJ1-1; the D gene is possibly TRBD1 (5 bases). V dropped 0 bases and J dropped 3 bases, with 8 bases sitting between them. The CDR3 consists of 14 residues. Germline V gene lookup returns CDR1 LGHNA and CDR2 YNFKEQ. The CDR3 is CASSQEWGDTEAFF. Here the CDR3 DNA reads TGTGCCAGCAGCCAAGAGTGGGGGGACACTGAAGCTTTCTTT.

Only one count was recorded for this clone. The chain links TRBV6-1 to TRBJ1-2; no clear D gene. This CDR3 region has 10 residues. With 5 bases removed from V and 7 bases from J, the gap between germline ends came to 5 bases. Germline values: CDR1 MNHNS, CDR2 SASEGT. CDR3 nucleotides: TGTGCCAGCAGTCTTCCTGGCTACACCTTC. Protein product: CASSLPGYTF.

A single count supports this clone. This rearrangement joins TRBV29-1 to TRBJ2-7, with a weak D call TRBD2 (6 bases). Germline V CDR1 and CDR2: SQVTM, ANQGSEA. CDR3 length: 14 residues. Trimming took 6 bases from V and 6 from J, leaving 21 bases between them. The CDR3 nucleotides are TGCAGCGTCAAGTGGGACTCCCAAATTGTCGAGCAGTACTTC. This codes for CSVKWDSQIVEQYF.

The V and J genes are TRBV5-6 and TRBJ1-5; D is uncertain. The germline V and J ends were trimmed by 1 base and 0 bases, with 8 bases remaining between them. This CDR3 has 15 amino acids. Germline V gene data show CDR1 as SGHDT and CDR2 as YYEEEE. CDR3 coding DNA: TGTGCCAGCAGCTTGAGAGTTTATAGCAATCAGCCCCAGCATTTT. This codes for CASSLRVYSNQPQHF.

This clone has more than one count but fewer than ten. The rearrangement joins TRBV4-1 to TRBJ1-3; D unclear. The V and J ends lost 4 bases and 0 bases respectively, with 19 bases between them. The CDR3 is 18 residues long. Looked up from germline, CDR1 is MGHRA and CDR2 is YSYEKL. The CDR3 protein is CASSPHDGAVSSGNTIYF. Here the CDR3 DNA reads TGCGCCAGCAGCCCCCACGATGGCGCAGTTAGCTCTGGAAACACCATATATTTT.

This chain links TRBV5-1 with TRBJ2-2; TRBD2 matches at 8 bases. From germline, CDR1 is SGHRS and CDR2 YFSETQ. With V trimmed by 7 bases and J by 2 bases, 7 bases remained unmatched. There are 15 residues in the CDR3. The CDR3 sequence is CASRVAGPNTGELFF. The CDR3, as DNA: TGCGCCAGCCGCGTAGCGGGGCCAAACACCGGGGAGCTGTTTTTT.

The rearrangement joins TRBV4-1 to TRBJ2-7; 9 bases are shared with TRBD1. This CDR3 spans 14 amino acids. From germline, CDR1 is MGHRA and CDR2 YSYEKL. J gave up 3 bases and V 4 bases, and 4 bases lay outside the gene matches. CDR3 bases: TGCGCCAGCAGCCTTGACAGGGGGGGCTACGAGCAGTACTTC. Protein: CASSLDRGGYEQYF.

The V and J genes are TRBV6-1 and TRBJ2-5; D is possibly TRBD2 (6 bases). The CDR3 is 14 amino acids. The ends were cut back, 0 bases at V and 7 bases at J, with 12 bases in the middle. CDR1 is MNHNS and CDR2 is SASEGT in the germline V gene. The CDR3 protein is CASSEAITGGTQYF. The CDR3 DNA follows: TGTGCCAGCAGTGAAGCAATAACCGGGGGGACCCAGTACTTC.

The CDR3 is CASSMGTGDTEAFF. The DNA for the CDR3 is TGTGCCAGCAGCATGGGTACAGGGGACACTGAAGCTTTCTTT. The V and J genes are TRBV7-3 and TRBJ1-1; the match to TRBD1 covers 7 bases. Germline lookup yields CDR1 SGHTA and CDR2 FQGTGA. Losses at the gene ends were 5 bases for V and 3 bases for J; bases not matched to a gene: 6. The CDR3 has 14 residues. The variable domain in full, with the rest retrieved from reference TRBV7-3 and TRBJ1-1, is GAGVSQTPSNKVTEKGKYVELRCDPISGHTALYWYRQSLGQGPEFLIYFQGTGAADDSGLPNDRFFAVRPEGSVSTLKIQRTERGDSAVYLCASSMGTGDTEAFFGQGTRLTVV.

The chain couples TRBV5-6 to TRBJ2-3; 9 positions match TRBD1. The trim removed 1 base at V and 2 bases at J, leaving 5 bases unmatched. Germline V CDR1 and CDR2: SGHDT, YYEEEE. This CDR3 is 16 amino acids long. The CDR3 spells CASSLSGTGFTDTQYF. CDR3 in DNA: TGTGCCAGCAGCTTGAGTGGGACAGGGTTCACAGATACGCAGTATTTT.

The chain combines TRBV5-1 with TRBJ2-1; 12 bases line up with TRBD2. V shed 4 bases, J shed 4 bases, and the junction held 3 bases outside the gene matches. From germline, CDR1 is SGHRS and CDR2 YFSETQ. The CDR3 consists of 15 residues. CDR3 sequence: CASSKLAGGYNEQFF. CDR3 nucleotide sequence: TGCGCCAGCAGCAAACTAGCGGGGGGATACAATGAGCAGTTCTTC.

The chain is built from TRBV14 and TRBJ2-1; 11 bases are shared with TRBD2. V lost 2 bases to trimming and J lost 5 bases; unmatched junction nucleotides: 2. This CDR3 has 15 residues. Per the germline V gene, CDR1 is SGHDN and CDR2 is FVKESK. CDR3 nucleotide sequence: TGTGCCAGCAGCCAATTGGGACTAGCGGACAATGAGCAGTTCTTC. This translates into CASSQLGLADNEQFF.

The chain recombines TRBV19 with TRBJ2-5; 10 bases align to TRBD2. Germline V gene data show CDR1 as LNHDA and CDR2 as SQIVND (reference sequence). The junction had 1 base not matched to a gene; V was cut back by 2 bases and J by 4 bases. CDR3 length: 14 residues. The CDR3 protein is CASSIRTSGETQYF. The DNA of the CDR3 is TGTGCCAGTAGTATAAGGACTAGCGGAGAGACCCAGTACTTC.

J is TRBJ2-7 and V is TRBV11-3; D gene ambiguous. The CDR3 has 14 residues. V lost 3 bases and J lost 2, with 11 bases in between. CDR1 and CDR2 (germline): SGHNT, YENEEA. In DNA, the CDR3 is TGTGCCAGCAGCTTGCTACTGCTGCCCTACGAGCAGTACTTC. It translates to CASSLLLLPYEQYF.

V and J are TRBV11-3 and TRBJ1-5; D is undetermined. From germline, CDR1 is SGHNT and CDR2 YENEEA. Trimming cost V 5 bases and J 2 bases, with 16 bases left between them. The CDR3 is 16 residues long. This chain's CDR3 is CASSPSWRGGNQPQHF. DNA of the CDR3: TGTGCCAGCAGCCCCAGCTGGCGTGGGGGCAATCAGCCCCAGCATTTT. The entire variable domain, with the rest obtained from reference TRBV11-3 and TRBJ1-5, is as follows: EAGVVQSPRYKIIEKKQPVAFWCNPISGHNTLYWYLQNLGQGPELLIRYENEEAVDDSQLPKDRFSAERLKGVDSTLKIQPAELGDSAVYLCASSPSWRGGNQPQHFGDGTRLSIL.

On this clone itself: Other DNA sequences in this specimen translate into the identical CDR3. The genes are TRBV18 and TRBJ1-1; D possibly corresponds to TRBD1 (6 bases). CDR1 and CDR2 (germline): KGHSH, LQKENI. This CDR3 has 14 amino acids. The ends were cut back, 3 bases at V and 1 base at J, with 9 bases in the middle. CDR3: CASSPLTGNTEAFF. The CDR3 DNA sequence: TGTGCCAGCTCACCTTTGACAGGGAACACTGAAGCTTTCTTT.

The gene calls are TRBV7-2 and TRBJ1-1, with D unclear. The V and J ends lost 3 bases and 1 base respectively, with 9 bases between them. The germline V gene encodes CDR1 SGHTA and CDR2 FQGNSA. The CDR3 totals 14 residues. The CDR3 loop reads CASSFLNTNTEAFF. CDR3 nucleotide sequence: TGTGCCAGCAGCTTTCTAAATACGAACACTGAAGCTTTCTTT.

The chain carries TRBV28 and TRBJ2-5; D is perhaps TRBD2 (6 bases). V lost 6 bases to trimming and J lost 3 bases, with 11 bases between them. Germline V lookup: CDR1 MDHEN, CDR2 SYDVKM. The CDR3 has 13 amino acids. CDR3 in amino acids: CASRPSGEETQYF. DNA of the CDR3: TGTGCCAGCAGGCCCTCGGGGGAAGAGACCCAGTACTTC.

The chain recombines TRBV28 with TRBJ2-2; D unresolved. CDR1 is MDHEN and CDR2 is SYDVKM in the germline V gene. V was cut by 6 bases and J by 8 bases, with 19 bases left in between. The CDR3 is made up of 15 amino acids. CDR3 DNA sequence: TGTGCCAGCAGGCGCGACCGGGCCCCGTTGGGGGAGCTGTTTTTT. Translating it yields CASRRDRAPLGELFF.

The chain links TRBV7-6 to TRBJ1-1, with a weak D call TRBD1 (6 bases). Germline CDR1 SGHVS, CDR2 FNYEAQ. The CDR3 extends over 13 amino acids. The V end was cut by 6 bases, the J end by 4 bases, with 12 bases between. The CDR3 DNA follows: TGTGCCAGCAGGCCGACAGGTCGCACTGAAGCTTTCTTT. Translating it yields CASRPTGRTEAFF.

On this clone: Just one base apart from a much larger clone, this may be a read error. The chain uses TRBV5-1 and TRBJ2-7; D is perhaps TRBD1 (8 bases). CDR3 length: 14 amino acids. The germline V gene encodes CDR1 SGHRS and CDR2 YFSETQ. CDR3 sequence: CARSAGTGGGEQYF. The CDR3 DNA is TGCGCCCGCAGCGCGGGCACAGGGGGGGGCGAGCAGTACTTC.

The chain employs TRBV6-1 and TRBJ2-4; 8 bases align to TRBD2. V shed 2 bases, J shed 0 bases, and the junction held 9 bases outside the gene matches. The length of the CDR3 is 18 residues. Germline values: CDR1 MNHNS, CDR2 SASEGT. The CDR3 sequence is CASSERGGTGLAKNIQYF. In nucleotides, the CDR3 is TGTGCCAGCAGTGAACGGGGGGGCACAGGACTAGCCAAAAACATTCAGTACTTC.

This chain connects TRBV10-3 to TRBJ2-2; TRBD2 might be the D (6 bases). Germline CDR1 ENHRY, CDR2 SYGVKD. The CDR3 consists of 15 residues. V was pared by 3 bases and J by 0 bases, with 8 bases between. CDR3 loop: CAISERGTNTGELFF. The CDR3 nucleotides are TGTGCCATCAGTGAACGGGGGACGAACACCGGGGAGCTGTTTTTT.

This sequence joins TRBV29-1 and TRBJ2-3; TRBD2 matches at 10 bases. The germline gives CDR1 SQVTM, CDR2 ANQGSEA. V lost 6 bases to trimming and J lost 3 bases; unmatched junction nucleotides: 6. The CDR3 runs to 14 residues. This CDR3 is CSVPLAGVTDTQYF. CDR3 DNA: TGCAGCGTGCCCCTAGCGGGAGTAACAGATACGCAGTATTTT.